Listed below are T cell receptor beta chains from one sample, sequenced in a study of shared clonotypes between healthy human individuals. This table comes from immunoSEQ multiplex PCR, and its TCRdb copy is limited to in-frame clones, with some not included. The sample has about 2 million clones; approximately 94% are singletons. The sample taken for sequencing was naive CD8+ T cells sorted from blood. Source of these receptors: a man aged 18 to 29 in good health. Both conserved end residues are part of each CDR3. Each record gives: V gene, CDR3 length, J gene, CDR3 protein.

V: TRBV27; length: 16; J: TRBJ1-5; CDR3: CASSLLGVSSNQPQHF
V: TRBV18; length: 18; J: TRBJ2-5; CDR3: CASSPRDRGGPYQETQYF
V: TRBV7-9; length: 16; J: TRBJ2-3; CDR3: CASSQTWGSSTDTQYF
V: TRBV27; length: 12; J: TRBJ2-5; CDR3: CASRAEGETQYF
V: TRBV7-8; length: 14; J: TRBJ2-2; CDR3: CASSLGLAPGELFF
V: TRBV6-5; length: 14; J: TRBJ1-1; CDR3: CASSSLGGVPEAFF
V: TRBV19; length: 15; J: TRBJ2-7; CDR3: CASSIGGLSSYEQYF
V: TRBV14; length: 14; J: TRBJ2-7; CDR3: CASSLLGAVYEQYF
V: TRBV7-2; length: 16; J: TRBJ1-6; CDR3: CASSFSGRQDNSPLHF
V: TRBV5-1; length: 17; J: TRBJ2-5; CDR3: CASSLGAWLQGKETQYF
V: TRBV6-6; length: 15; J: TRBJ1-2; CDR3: CASSYSEGWDYGYTF
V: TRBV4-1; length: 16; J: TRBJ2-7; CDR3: CASSQEGVTSYYEQYF
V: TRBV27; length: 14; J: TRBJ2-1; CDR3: CASSLSTGPNEQFF
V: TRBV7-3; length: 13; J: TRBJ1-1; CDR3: CASSLTLVTEAFF
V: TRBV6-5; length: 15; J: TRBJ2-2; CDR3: CASSYVQGITGELFF
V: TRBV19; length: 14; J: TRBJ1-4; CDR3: CASMRQGTDEKLFF
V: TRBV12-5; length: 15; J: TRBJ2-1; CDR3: CASGRQWSSYNEQFF
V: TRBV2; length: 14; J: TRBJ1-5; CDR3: CASSGQGINQPQHF
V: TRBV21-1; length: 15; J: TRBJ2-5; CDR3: CASSNRGERLETQYF
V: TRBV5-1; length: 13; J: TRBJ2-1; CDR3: CASSFRGGVEQFF
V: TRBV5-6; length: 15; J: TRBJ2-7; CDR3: CASSGRDRGWYEQYF
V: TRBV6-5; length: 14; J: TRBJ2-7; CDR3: CASSQGLGYYEQYF
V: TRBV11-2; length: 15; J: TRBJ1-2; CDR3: CASSFLQGMGYGYTF
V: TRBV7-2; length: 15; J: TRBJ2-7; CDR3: CASSHDGTVSYEQYF
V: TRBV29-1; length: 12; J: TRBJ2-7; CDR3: CSVLAESYEQYF
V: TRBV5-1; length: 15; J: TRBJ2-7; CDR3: CASSSSGTQGHEQYF
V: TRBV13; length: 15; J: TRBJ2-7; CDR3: CASSRSGIGSYEQYF
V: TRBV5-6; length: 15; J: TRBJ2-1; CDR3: CASTGGKGPYNEQFF
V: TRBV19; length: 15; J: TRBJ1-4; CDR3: CASLDRGRTNEKLFF
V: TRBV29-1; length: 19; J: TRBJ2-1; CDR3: CSVGGQQVREIPNQNEQFF
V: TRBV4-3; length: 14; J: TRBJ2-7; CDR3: CASSPAVQGYEQYF
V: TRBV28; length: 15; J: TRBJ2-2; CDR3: CASSFMAGGTGELFF
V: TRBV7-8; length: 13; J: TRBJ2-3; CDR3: CASTLQRPDTQYF
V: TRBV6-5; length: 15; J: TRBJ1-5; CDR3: CASSYSRTNNQPQHF
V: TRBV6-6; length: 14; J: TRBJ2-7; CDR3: CASSSRTGGYEQYF
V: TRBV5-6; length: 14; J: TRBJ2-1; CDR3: CASSFSRADNEQFF
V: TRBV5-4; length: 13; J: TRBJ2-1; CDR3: CASSLPPSNEQFF
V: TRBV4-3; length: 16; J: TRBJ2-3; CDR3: CASSQDPSGARDTQYF
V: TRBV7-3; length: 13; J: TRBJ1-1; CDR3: CASSPGPNTEAFF
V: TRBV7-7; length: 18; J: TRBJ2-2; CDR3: CASSGVSGEYPNTGELFF
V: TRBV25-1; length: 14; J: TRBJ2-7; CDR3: CASTPPGGPDEQYF
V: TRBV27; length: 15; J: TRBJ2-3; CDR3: CASSYAPLGTDTQYF
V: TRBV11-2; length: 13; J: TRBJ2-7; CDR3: CASSLDYTGEQYF
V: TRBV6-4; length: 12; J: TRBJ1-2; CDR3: CASWDRGFGYTF
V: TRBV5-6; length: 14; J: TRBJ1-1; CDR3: CASSLTDTYTEAFF
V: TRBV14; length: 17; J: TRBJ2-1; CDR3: CASSQVMGLAGVREQFF
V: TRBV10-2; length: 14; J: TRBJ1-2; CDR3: CASSEDPGSYGYTF
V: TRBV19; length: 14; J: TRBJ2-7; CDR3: CASSPRDYSYEQYF
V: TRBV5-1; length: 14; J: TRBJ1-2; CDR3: CASSLGQGNYGYTF
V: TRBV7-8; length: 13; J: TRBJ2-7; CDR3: CASSDGGGSEQYF
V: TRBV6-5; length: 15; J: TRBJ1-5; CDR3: CASRQGAYSNQPQHF
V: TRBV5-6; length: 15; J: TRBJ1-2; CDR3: CASRPQGAALYGYTF
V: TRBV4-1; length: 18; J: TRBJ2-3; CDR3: CASSLRLAGGVGADTQYF
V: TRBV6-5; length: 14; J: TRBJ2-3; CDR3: CASSYGLGTDTQYF
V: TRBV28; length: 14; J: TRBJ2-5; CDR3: CASSLPLGIETQYF
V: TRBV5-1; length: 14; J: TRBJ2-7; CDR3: CASSPRTETYEQYF
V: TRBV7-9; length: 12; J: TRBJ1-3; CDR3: CAERETGNTIYF
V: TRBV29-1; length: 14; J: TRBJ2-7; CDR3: CSAGGREGSYEQYF
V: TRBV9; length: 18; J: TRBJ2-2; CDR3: CASSVRLAGGKNTGELFF
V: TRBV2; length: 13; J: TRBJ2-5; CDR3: CATLPDYQETQYF